The 11 T cell receptor beta chains presented below share a single source sample, sequenced in a study of blood T cell repertoires in COVID-19. Produced via immunoSEQ multiplex PCR; TCRdb's table is partial and in-frame only. The data contain some 76,000 clones, over 75% of them singletons. Sequencing was performed on peripheral blood. These receptors originate from a man between 50 and 59 years old with acute or convalescent COVID-19.

This chain connects TRBV9 to TRBJ1-2; 7 bases map to TRBD1. Germline-derived CDR1 and CDR2 are SGDLS and YYNGEE. There are 18 residues in the CDR3. With 0 bases clipped from V and 0 bases from J, the junction kept 11 bases outside the gene matches. CDR3 sequence: CASSVESWDRPTNYGYTF. The CDR3 nucleotides are TGTGCCAGCAGCGTAGAGTCATGGGACAGACCTACTAACTATGGCTACACCTTC.

The V call is TRBV7-2, the J call TRBJ2-7; 7 nucleotides align to TRBD1. This CDR3 is built from 15 residues. The V segment lost 2 bases and the J segment 0 bases; nucleotides outside the gene matches: 4. Germline V gene sequence: CDR1 SGHTA, CDR2 FQGNSA. The CDR3 coding sequence is TGTGCCAGCAGCTTACACAGGGGTAGCTCCTACGAGCAGTACTTC. Translation gives CASSLHRGSSYEQYF.

This clone was recorded only once. The V call is TRBV6-5, the J call TRBJ2-1; 13 nucleotides match TRBD2. This CDR3 spans 14 amino acids. J gave up 7 bases and V 7 bases, and 4 bases lay outside the gene matches. CDR1 MNHEY and CDR2 SVGAGI come from the germline V gene. CDR3 in DNA: TGTGCCAGCAAGACTAGCGGGAGGATAAATGAGCAGTTCTTC. This codes for CASKTSGRINEQFF.

The chain joins TRBV9 to TRBJ2-7; D is possibly TRBD1 (6 bases). Germline-derived CDR1 and CDR2 are SGDLS and YYNGEE. The CDR3 has 16 amino acids. V shed 0 bases and J shed 1 base, with 14 bases lying between them. This CDR3 reads CASSVESTRGSYEQYF. CDR3 nucleotides: TGTGCCAGCAGCGTAGAATCCACCAGGGGATCCTACGAGCAGTACTTC.

The chain links TRBV5-1 to TRBJ1-2; TRBD1 might be the D (6 bases). The CDR3 is 12 amino acids. Trimming stripped 2 bases from V and 5 bases from J, with 7 bases between. From germline, CDR1 is SGHRS and CDR2 YFSETQ. The CDR3 nucleotides read TGCGCCAGCAGCTTACAGGGTTATGGCTACACCTTC. Its protein product is CASSLQGYGYTF.

This clone has only one observation. This sequence joins TRBV6-5 and TRBJ1-2; 8 nucleotides agree with TRBD1. Germline V gives CDR1 MNHEY, CDR2 SVGAGI. This CDR3 has 14 amino acids. The V gene end was trimmed by 6 bases and the J gene end by 5 bases; junction bases not matched to a gene: 8. The CDR3 DNA follows: TGTGCCAGCAGCCACGACAGGGGACGATATGGCTACACCTTC. This codes for CASSHDRGRYGYTF.

The chain recombines TRBV3-1 (or the pseudogene TRBV3-2) with TRBJ1-6, with D possibly matching TRBD1 (6 bases). The CDR3 totals 14 residues. The V gene lost 1 base and the J gene lost 8 bases, with 9 bases spanning the gap. Germline CDR1 is LGHDT and CDR2 is YNNKEL (reference sequence). CDR3 in DNA: TGTGCCAGCAGCCAAGGGGGGCGGGATTCACCCCTCCACTTT. Residues: CASSQGGRDSPLHF.

This clone appeared once. The rearrangement uses TRBV27 and TRBJ2-7; D perhaps matches TRBD2 (5 bases). The CDR3 runs to 17 residues. Trimming cost V 2 bases and J 3 bases, with 20 bases left between them. Germline loops: CDR1 MNHEY, CDR2 SMNVEV (reference sequence). The CDR3 loop reads CASSLVSPHGGFYEQYF. In nucleotides, the CDR3 is TGTGCCAGCAGTTTAGTATCTCCCCACGGAGGTTTCTACGAGCAGTACTTC.

To note about this clone: Other nucleotide sequences in the sample specify the same CDR3. J is TRBJ1-5 and V is TRBV18; tentatively, D is TRBD1 (6 bases). The CDR3 spans 13 residues. Germline CDR1 and CDR2: KGHSH and LQKENI. V was trimmed by 2 bases and J by 4 bases, leaving 6 bases between them. The CDR3 region has the DNA TGTGCCAGCTCACCAGACAGGAATCAGCCCCAGCATTTT. This translates into CASSPDRNQPQHF.

This clone has just one count. V is TRBV29-1 and J is TRBJ2-7; D possibly corresponds to TRBD2 (6 bases). CDR1 SQVTM and CDR2 ANQGSEA come from the germline V gene. V was trimmed by 6 bases and J by 0 bases, leaving 12 bases between them. CDR3 size: 13 residues. CDR3 bases: TGCAGCGTGGGGGGAGCAGGCTCCTACGAGCAGTACTTC. Protein product: CSVGGAGSYEQYF.

This chain links TRBV6-5 with TRBJ1-2; maybe TRBD1 (5 bases). This CDR3 comprises 13 residues. Looked up from germline, CDR1 is MNHEY and CDR2 is SVGAGI. Trimming removed 7 bases at V and 4 bases at J, with 13 bases between. The CDR3 DNA is TGTGCCAGCATCAGACAGTTATTCTATGGCTACACCTTC. Its translation is CASIRQLFYGYTF.